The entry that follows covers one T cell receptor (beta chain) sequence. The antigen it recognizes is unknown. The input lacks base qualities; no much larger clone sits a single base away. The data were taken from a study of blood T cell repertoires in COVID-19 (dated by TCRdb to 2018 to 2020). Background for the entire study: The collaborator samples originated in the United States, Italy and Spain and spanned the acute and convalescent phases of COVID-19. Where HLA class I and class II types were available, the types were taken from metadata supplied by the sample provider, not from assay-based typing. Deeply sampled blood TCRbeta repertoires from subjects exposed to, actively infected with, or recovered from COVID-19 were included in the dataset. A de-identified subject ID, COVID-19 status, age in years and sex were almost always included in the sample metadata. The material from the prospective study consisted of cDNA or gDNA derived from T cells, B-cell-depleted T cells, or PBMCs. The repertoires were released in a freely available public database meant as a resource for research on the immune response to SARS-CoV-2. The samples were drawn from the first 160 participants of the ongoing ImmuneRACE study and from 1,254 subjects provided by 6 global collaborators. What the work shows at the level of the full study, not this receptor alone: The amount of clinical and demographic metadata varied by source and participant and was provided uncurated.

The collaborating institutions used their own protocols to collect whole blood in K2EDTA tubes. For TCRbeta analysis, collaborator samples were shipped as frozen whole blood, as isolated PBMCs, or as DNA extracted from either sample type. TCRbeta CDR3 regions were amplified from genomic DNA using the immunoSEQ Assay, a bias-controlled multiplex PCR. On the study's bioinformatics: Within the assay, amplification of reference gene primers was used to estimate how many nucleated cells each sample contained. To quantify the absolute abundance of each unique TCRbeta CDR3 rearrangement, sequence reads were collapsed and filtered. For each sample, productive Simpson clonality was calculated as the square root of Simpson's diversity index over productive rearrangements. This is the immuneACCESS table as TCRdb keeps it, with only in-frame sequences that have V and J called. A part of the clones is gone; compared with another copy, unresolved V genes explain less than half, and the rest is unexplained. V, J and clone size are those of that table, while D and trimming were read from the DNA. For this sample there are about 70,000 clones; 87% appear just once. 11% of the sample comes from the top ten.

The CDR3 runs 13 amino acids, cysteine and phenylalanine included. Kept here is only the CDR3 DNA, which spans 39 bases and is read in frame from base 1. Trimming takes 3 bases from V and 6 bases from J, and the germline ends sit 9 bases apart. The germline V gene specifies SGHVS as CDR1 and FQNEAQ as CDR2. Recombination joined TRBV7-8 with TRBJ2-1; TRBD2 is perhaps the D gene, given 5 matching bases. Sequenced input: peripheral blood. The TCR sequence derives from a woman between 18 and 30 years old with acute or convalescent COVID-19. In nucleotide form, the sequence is TGTGCCAGCAGCTTCGGGGTTGCCAATGAGCAGTTCTTC. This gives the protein CASSFGVANEQFF.